This T cell receptor (beta chain) was sequenced during a study of control samples from healthy donors and cancer patients. CDR1 is MDHEN and CDR2 is SYDVKM in the germline V gene. With 5 bases removed from V and 3 bases from J, the gap between germline ends came to 11 bases. This CDR3 spans 14 amino acids. This table comes from immunoSEQ multiplex PCR, and its TCRdb copy is limited to in-frame clones, with some not included. The sample includes 100,000 to 150,000 clones, about 92% of them seen just once. The specimen was PBMCs. This clonotype was obtained from an elderly man with head and neck cancer. J is TRBJ1-3 and V is TRBV28; no definite D call. The CDR3 nucleotides read TGTGCCAGCAGTACCCCAGGTGGTGGAAACACCATATATTTT. Translated, it gives CASSTPGGGNTIYF. Filled out from reference TRBV28 and TRBJ1-3, the complete variable domain reads DVKVTQSSRYLVKRTGEKVFLECVQDMDHENMFWYRQDPGLGLRLIYFSYDVKMKEKGDIPEGYSVSREKKERFSLILESASTNQTSMYLCASSTPGGGNTIYFGEGSWLTVV.